The present T cell receptor beta chain was sequenced within a study of T cell responses to AZD1222 COVID-19 vaccine. Turning to the study itself: Second-dose schedules of about 4 or about 12 weeks were combined. Overall study results and limits: The donors showed a predominance of white British ancestry and of females, with possible underestimation of clonal diversity. Spike-specific TCR repertoires showed rising breadth and depth after two AZD1222 doses. Nearly half of the spike-specific TCRs reportedly recognize variant regions that carry no mutations.

This clone was recorded once. Its antigen remains unknown. CDR3 length: 13 amino acids. Germline V lookup: CDR1 SGHRS, CDR2 YFSETQ. Trimming removed 4 bases from V and 2 bases from J, with 7 bases in between. The table came from immunoSEQ multiplex PCR; TCRdb's copy has only in-frame clones and leaves some out. The repertoire includes more than 150,000 clones, 80% to 90% of them detected once, and about 6.1% sits in the top ten. The sample was peripheral blood, taken on day 0 of AZD1222 vaccination. The receptor's source is an adult in good health. This sequence joins TRBV5-1 and TRBJ1-3; no firm D call. The chain's CDR3 is CASSTQAGNTIYF. For the CDR3, the DNA is TGCGCCAGCAGCACCCAGGCTGGAAACACCATATATTTT. The full variable domain, rest sourced from reference TRBV5-1 and TRBJ1-3, is KAGVTQTPRYLIKTRGQQVTLSCSPISGHRSVSWYQQTPGQGLQFLFEYFSETQRNKGNFPGRFSGRQFSNSRSEMNVSTLELGDSALYLCASSTQAGNTIYFGEGSWLTVV.